Listed below are T cell receptor beta chains from one sample, sequenced in a study of PD-1 blockade in classical Hodgkin lymphoma. Profiling relied on immunoSEQ multiplex PCR, and the TCRdb table lists in-frame clones only, not all of them. The sample lists about 30,000 clones; more than 60% were seen once. The specimen comprised peripheral blood mononuclear cells (PBMCs), sampled before the second cycle of nivolumab. Receptor source: a human donor with classical Hodgkin lymphoma. Both conserved end residues are part of each CDR3. A D gene is named only where the DNA matches it firmly. Not all rows give a size; the values are once, few, many and, for expanded clones, a class.

D	J	V	size	CDR3	DNA
.	TRBJ1-5	TRBV5-8	.	CASRSPGPIDQPQHF	TGTGCCAGCAGATCGCCGGGCCCAATTGATCAGCCCCAGCATTTT
.	TRBJ2-3	TRBV11-3	.	CASSPARSTDTQYF	TGTGCCAGCAGCCCCGCAAGAAGCACAGATACGCAGTATTTT
.	TRBJ2-5	TRBV5-1	.	CASSSGSAGRTQYF	TGCGCCAGCAGCTCTGGATCGGCCGGTAGGACCCAGTACTTC
.	TRBJ1-6	TRBV7-9	medium-sized	CASSSTGYNSPLHF	TGTGCCAGCAGCTCTACAGGGTACAATTCACCCCTCCACTTT
.	TRBJ1-2	TRBV28	.	CASSLPGTSSYGYTF	TGTGCCAGCAGTTTACCCGGGACATCTTCCTATGGCTACACCTTC
.	TRBJ1-6	TRBV5-4	few	CASSPDANSPLHF	TGTGCCAGCAGCCCCGATGCGAATTCACCCCTCCACTTT
.	TRBJ1-2	TRBV7-2	few	CASSLDYRSYGYTF	TGTGCCAGCAGCTTAGATTACCGATCATATGGCTACACCTTC
.	TRBJ1-4	TRBV27	.	CASSSRVPEKLFF	TGTGCCAGCAGTTCCAGGGTACCTGAAAAACTGTTTTTT
TRBD2	TRBJ2-2	TRBV7-9	.	CASSPGASGGPGELFF	TGTGCCAGCAGCCCGGGGGCTAGCGGGGGCCCCGGGGAGCTGTTTTTT
.	TRBJ1-2	TRBV28	.	CASSSEVANYGYTF	TGTGCCAGCAGTTCGGAGGTAGCTAACTATGGCTACACCTTC
.	TRBJ1-1	TRBV9	.	CASSGAGTLNTEAFF	TGTGCCAGCAGCGGGGCCGGGACACTCAACACTGAAGCTTTCTTT
TRBD1	TRBJ1-1	TRBV6-4	.	CASSDLGTGEAFF	TGTGCCAGCAGTGACCTCGGGACAGGAGAAGCTTTCTTT
TRBD2	TRBJ2-5	TRBV6-5	once	CATRRGEGETQYF	TGTGCCACCCGTAGAGGGGAGGGAGAGACCCAGTACTTC
.	TRBJ2-5	TRBV7-8	.	CASSLAETQYF	TGTGCCAGCAGCTTAGCGGAGACCCAGTACTTC
TRBD1	TRBJ1-6	TRBV2	.	CASEGQGGGPLHF	TGTGCCAGCGAGGGACAGGGCGGAGGGCCCCTCCACTTT
TRBD2	TRBJ2-7	TRBV6-6	.	CASSPSGGRGEQYF	TGTGCCAGCAGTCCTAGCGGGGGGAGGGGCGAGCAGTACTTC
.	TRBJ1-1	TRBV7-2	many	CASSITTGNTEAFF	TGTGCCAGCAGCATTACGACTGGGAACACTGAAGCTTTCTTT
.	TRBJ1-4	TRBV6-5	.	CASSRQSNEKLFF	TGTGCCAGCAGTAGACAGTCTAATGAAAAACTGTTTTTT
.	TRBJ2-5	TRBV7-2	.	CASSWPGREETQYF	TGTGCCAGCAGCTGGCCCGGCAGGGAAGAGACCCAGTACTTC
.	TRBJ2-5	TRBV6-1	.	CASSVGAGETQYF	TGTGCCAGCAGTGTAGGGGCCGGGGAGACCCAGTACTTC
.	TRBJ1-5	TRBV7-6	.	CASSPRVDQPQHF	TGTGCCAGCAGCCCAAGGGTAGACCAGCCCCAGCATTTT
.	TRBJ1-2	TRBV28	.	CASSLPDRYYGYTF	TGTGCCAGCAGTTTACCCGACCGGTACTATGGCTACACCTTC
.	TRBJ1-2	TRBV5-4	once	CASSQGSPSTPYGYTF	TGTGCCAGCAGCCAAGGCAGTCCCAGCACACCCTATGGCTACACCTTC
.	TRBJ2-5	TRBV7-9	.	CASSLIPQETQYF	TGTGCCAGCAGCTTAATCCCCCAAGAGACCCAGTACTTC
.	TRBJ1-5	TRBV28	.	CASSTPDRYQPQHF	TGTGCCAGCAGTACCCCGGACAGATATCAGCCCCAGCATTTT
TRBD1	TRBJ2-5	TRBV28	.	CASTGQFQETQYF	TGTGCCAGCACGGGACAGTTCCAAGAGACCCAGTACTTC
.	TRBJ1-6	TRBV2	.	CASRELEEIPLHF	TGTGCCAGCAGAGAATTGGAGGAGATCCCCCTCCACTTT
TRBD2	TRBJ2-5	TRBV19	.	CASSMTGLAGVEETQYF	TGTGCCAGTAGTATGACTGGCCTAGCGGGGGTGGAAGAGACCCAGTACTTC
TRBD1	TRBJ2-7	TRBV7-3	.	CASSQGQGSEQYF	TGTGCCAGCAGCCAGGGACAGGGTAGCGAGCAGTACTTC
.	TRBJ2-2	TRBV18	.	CASSPQPGNPNTGELFF	TGTGCCAGCTCACCACAACCGGGGAATCCGAACACCGGGGAGCTGTTTTTT
.	TRBJ2-5	TRBV6-1	.	CAARGEEQGQETQYF	TGTGCCGCAAGGGGGGAAGAACAGGGGCAAGAGACCCAGTACTTC
.	TRBJ2-5	TRBV5-5	.	CASLGETQYF	TGTGCCAGCTTGGGGGAGACCCAGTACTTC
.	TRBJ1-3	TRBV11-3	once	CASTLGGSGNTIYF	TGTGCCAGCACCCTTGGCGGCTCTGGAAACACCATATATTTT
.	TRBJ1-1	TRBV4-2	.	CASSQDQARLNTEAFF	TGTGCCAGCAGCCAAGATCAGGCACGACTGAACACTGAAGCTTTCTTT
TRBD1	TRBJ1-1	TRBV6-4	.	CASSDPGQGARETEAFF	TGTGCCAGCAGTGACCCGGGACAGGGGGCGAGAGAAACTGAAGCTTTCTTT
TRBD1	TRBJ1-4	TRBV6-6	.	CASSYRSGGEKLFF	TGTGCCAGCAGTTACCGTTCAGGGGGTGAAAAACTGTTTTTT
.	TRBJ1-2	TRBV20-1	.	CSATDINGYTF	TGCAGTGCTACCGACATTAATGGCTACACCTTC
.	TRBJ2-6	TRBV4-3	few	CASSQEEYSGANVLTF	TGCGCCAGCAGCCAAGAGGAATACTCTGGGGCCAACGTCCTGACTTTC
.	TRBJ1-5	TRBV4-3	medium-sized	CASSQESDSGQPQHF	TGCGCCAGCAGCCAAGAGTCCGACAGCGGACAGCCCCAGCATTTT
.	TRBJ2-4	TRBV6-5	once	CASSYSAGGKNIQYF	TGTGCCAGCAGTTACTCCGCTGGGGGCAAAAACATTCAGTACTTC
.	TRBJ1-1	TRBV18	.	CASSAREEEAFF	TGTGCCAGCTCCGCACGGGAAGAAGAAGCTTTCTTT